This T cell receptor (beta chain) comes out of a study of CD8+CD57+ T cells in acquired aplastic anemia. Profiling of TCR beta VDJ combinations and CDR3 sequences used genomic DNA as template. TCRdb processed the reads anew with MiXCR; each CDR3 protein has one entry. The sample holds about 160,000 distinct CDR3 sequences, 40% to 60% seen once. For this clonotype: The antigen is not known. This may be a read error: a much more frequent sequence differs by one nucleotide.

This CDR3 has 17 amino acids. Per the germline V gene, CDR1 is LGHNA and CDR2 is YNFKEQ. The junction had 5 bases not matched to a gene; V was cut back by 1 base and J by 0 bases. Study-level results: Patients shared 25 to 30 CD8+ CDR3 sequences with controls.

Sequencing involved patients with CD8+CD57+ cell expansion previously shown by flow cytometry. Sequencing was done on a sample of sorted CD4+, CD8+, or CD8+CD57+ T cells (not recorded which) from PBMCs. This sequence originates from a human donor with aplastic anemia. V is TRBV4-2 and J is TRBJ2-1; TRBD2 aligns across 8 bases. The CDR3 bases are TGTGCCAGCAGCCAAGGTTTGGGGACTAGCTCCTACAATGAGCAGTTCTTC. Its protein product is CASSQGLGTSSYNEQFF.